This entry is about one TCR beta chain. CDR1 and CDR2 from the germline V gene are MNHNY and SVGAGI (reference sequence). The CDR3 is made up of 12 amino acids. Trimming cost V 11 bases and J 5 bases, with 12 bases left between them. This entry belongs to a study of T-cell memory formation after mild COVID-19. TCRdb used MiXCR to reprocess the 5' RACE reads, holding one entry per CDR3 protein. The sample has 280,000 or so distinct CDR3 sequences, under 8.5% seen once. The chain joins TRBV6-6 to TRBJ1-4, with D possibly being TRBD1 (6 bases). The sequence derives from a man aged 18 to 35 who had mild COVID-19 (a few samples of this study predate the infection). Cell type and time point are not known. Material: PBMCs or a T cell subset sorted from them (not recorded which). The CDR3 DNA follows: TGTGCCGGGGGCGGATTAAATGAAAAACTGTTTTTT. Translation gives CAGGGLNEKLFF.